The clone carrying this T cell receptor (beta chain) was recorded a few times. Antigen specificity is unknown. This specimen comes from a study of CD8 T cells in ankylosing spondylitis. Study-wide results and limits: Ankylosing spondylitis blood seemed to carry a telltale TCR beta motif made of about 8 highly homologous variants. Clones linked to disease were reported to show significant enrichment in matched ankylosing spondylitis synovial fluid. Relatively rare in peripheral blood, disease-linked clones were also CD8+.

Molecular-barcoded quantitative 5'-RACE produced these TCR beta libraries. TCRdb re-derived calls from the 5' RACE reads in MiXCR, one entry per CDR3 protein. The data show some 130,000 distinct CDR3 sequences, with about an eighth seen just once and around 4.3% held by the top ten. Unmatched junction bases numbered 6, after V lost 6 bases and J lost 5 bases. This CDR3 spans 13 amino acids. The V gene's germline CDR1 is SNHLY and CDR2 FYNNEI. The TCR was taken from a female donor with ankylosing spondylitis or in good health (not recorded which). The sequenced sample consisted of blood, either unsorted or a sorted T cell fraction (not recorded which). The chain carries TRBV2 and TRBJ1-1, with 7 nucleotides matching TRBD1. Written as DNA, the CDR3 is TGTGCCAGCAGGCATTCAGGGGGAACTGAAGCTTTCTTT. As protein: CASRHSGGTEAFF.